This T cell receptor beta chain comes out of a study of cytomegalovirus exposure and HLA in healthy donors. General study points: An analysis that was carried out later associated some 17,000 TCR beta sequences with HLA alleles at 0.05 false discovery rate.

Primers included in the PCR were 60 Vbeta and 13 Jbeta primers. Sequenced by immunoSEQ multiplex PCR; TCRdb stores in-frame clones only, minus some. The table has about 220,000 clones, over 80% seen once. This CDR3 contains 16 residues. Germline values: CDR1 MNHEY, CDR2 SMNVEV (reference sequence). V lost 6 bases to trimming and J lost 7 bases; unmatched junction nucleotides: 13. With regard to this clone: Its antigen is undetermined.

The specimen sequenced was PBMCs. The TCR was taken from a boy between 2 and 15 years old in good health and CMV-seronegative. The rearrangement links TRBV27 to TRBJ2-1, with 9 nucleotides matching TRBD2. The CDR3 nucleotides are TGTGCCAGCAGCTCCCCCGGCGGGGGGGCCAGGAATGAGCAGTTCTTC. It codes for CASSSPGGGARNEQFF.